This T cell receptor (beta chain) was captured by sequencing in a study of beta chain features in type 1 diabetes. Findings and limits, study-wide: Naive, central memory and regulatory TCRB repertoires appeared more similar among patients than healthy donors.

TCRB transcripts that were expressed got sequenced, as all of the isolated RNA had been reverse transcribed. Repertoires were generated with immunoSEQ multiplex PCR, while TCRdb's copy carries only in-frame clones and drops some. The table records roughly 310,000 clones, 8% to 13% of them present only once. Looked up from germline, CDR1 is SEHNR and CDR2 is FQNEAQ (reference sequence). Trimming at V came to 6 bases and at J to 0 bases, leaving 10 bases not matched to a gene. The CDR3 covers 16 residues. This clone has only a few counts. Its antigen is currently unknown. The chain combines TRBV7-9 with TRBJ2-5; 7 positions match TRBD1. The clonotype was recovered from a woman aged 30 to 39 in good health. Input material: naive CD4+ T cells from blood. The CDR3 DNA reads TGTGCCAGCAGTCTCGGAAACAGGGGCTACCAAGAGACCCAGTACTTC. As protein: CASSLGNRGYQETQYF.